This T cell receptor beta chain was captured in a study of regulatory T cells in long-lasting Graves disease. CDR3-region Arm-PCR and iRepertoire HTBI primers produced the TCR beta libraries. TCRdb re-called the multiplex PCR reads with MiXCR, one entry per CDR3 protein. The sample lists hundreds of thousands of distinct CDR3 sequences, around 17% seen once, with roughly 29% in the top ten. The CDR3 runs 15 residues. The germline gives CDR1 MNHNS, CDR2 SASEGT. The V end lost 4 bases, the J end lost 7 bases, and 19 bases lay between the germline ends. Sample time point: newly diagnosed GD, antithyroid drugs for less than 3 months. TCR sequences were obtained from RNA taken from PBMCs. The data also belong to a second study, concerning T cells in Graves' hyperthyroidism and ophthalmopathy.

The source is a man between 35 and 55 years old with Graves disease. The sequencing here drew on peripheral blood mononuclear cells (PBMCs), taken at new diagnosis, from a patient treated with antithyroid drugs. The chain links TRBV6-1 to TRBJ2-5, with D possibly being TRBD1 (7 bases). CDR3 coding DNA: TGTGCCAGCAGTGGAAGCCAGGGGCAGGGGGGGACCCAGTACTTC. Encoded protein: CASSGSQGQGGTQYF.